This TCR beta chain was profiled in a study of shared clonotypes between healthy human individuals. Across the whole study: Donor composition was a couple of women and a few men, aged 18 to 49.

Study-level findings and limits: Non-shared clonotypes displayed generation probabilities falling below those of clonotypes present in all four donors.

About this clone: Its antigen remains unidentified.

In the study's own analysis: Because ImmunoSEQ provided only junction sequences with no quality scores, the filtering differed. The table came from immunoSEQ multiplex PCR; TCRdb's copy has only in-frame clones and leaves some out. That table supplies the V and J calls and clone size; D and trimming were determined from the DNA. The sample lists 850,000 to 1,200,000 clones, around 76% occurring once. Sequencing input: memory CD4+ T cells sorted from blood. Stated subset: CD45RA-negative fraction. This receptor was taken from a man in his late teens or twenties in good health.

CDR3 sequence reads: CASSQLGAPYNEQFF. CDR3 bases: TGCGCCAGCAGCCAACTGGGGGCCCCCTACAATGAGCAGTTCTTC. The chain links TRBV4-1 to TRBJ2-1; the D gene is possibly TRBD1 (6 bases). Trimming removed 2 bases from V and 2 bases from J, with 10 bases in between. The CDR3 is made up of 15 amino acids. The germline V gene has CDR1 MGHRA and CDR2 YSYEKL.